The 19 T cell receptor beta chains listed next were all sequenced from one sample in a study of molecular identifiers for immune sequencing clone quantification. TCRdb called the PCR reads again in MiXCR, with one record for every CDR3 protein. The data contain roughly 55,000 distinct CDR3 sequences, about a third of them singletons. Sequencing was carried out using naive CD8+ T cells from blood, with Jurkat cell RNA spiked in. The subset here: FACS-sorted CD8+CD4-CCR7+CD45RA+ naive T cells. The receptor source for this set is a human donor in good health. Some libraries in this study had Jurkat cell RNA spiked in.

Details on this clonotype: The conserved phenylalanine or tryptophan is not found at the CDR3 terminus, so this likely reflects a read error. This sequence joins TRBV7-9 and TRBJ2-5; 7 bases fit TRBD1. CDR1 is SEHNR and CDR2 is FQNEAQ in the germline V gene (reference sequence). This CDR3 contains 16 residues. V shed 5 bases and J 3 bases; nucleotides not matched to a gene: 12. This CDR3 reads CASSISTRDSEETQYI. In DNA form, the CDR3 reads TGTGCCAGCAGCATATCGACCCGGGACAGTGAAGAGACCCAGTACATC.

Worth noting for this clonotype: A much larger clone lies one base from this, so it may be a read error. This chain joins TRBV28 and TRBJ2-7; either TRBD1 or TRBD2 may fit D (5 bases each). The CDR3 sequence is 12 residues long. The germline V gene has CDR1 MDHEN and CDR2 SYDVKM. Written as DNA, the CDR3 is TGTGCCAGCAATCGGGGCATCGGCGAGCGGTACTTC. Encoded protein: CASNRGIGERYF.

This clonotype occurred a few times. Written as DNA, the CDR3 is TGTGCCAGCAGCCAAGGCCGAACCGTGGGAGTAGACATTCAGTACTTC. Protein: CASSQGRTVGVDIQYF. The chain uses TRBV7-8 and TRBJ2-4, with D perhaps matching TRBD2 (5 bases). Germline-derived CDR1 and CDR2 are SGHVS and FQNEAQ. Trimming stripped 5 bases from V and 8 bases from J, with 22 bases between. The CDR3 spans 16 residues.

As regards this clonotype: A much larger clone lies a single base off, so this may be a read error. The CDR3 ends on some other residue instead of the conserved phenylalanine or tryptophan, so this is likely a read error. The chain joins TRBV7-9 to TRBJ2-7, with 9 bases identical to TRBD1. The CDR3 length is 15 residues. The junction had 9 bases not matched to a gene; V was cut back by 5 bases and J by 4 bases. Germline V lookup: CDR1 SEHNR, CDR2 FQNEAQ (reference sequence). CDR3 nucleotides: TGTGCCAGCAGCCCTGTCCCGGGACAGGGTTACGAGCAGTACTAC. It specifies CASSPVPGQGYEQYY.

The genes are TRBV20-1 and TRBJ2-7; the D is unclear. The CDR3 contains 11 residues. Germline V lookup: CDR1 DFQATT, CDR2 SNEGSKA (reference sequence). The V end lost 5 bases, the J end lost 1 base, and 6 bases lay between the germline ends. The CDR3 DNA follows: TGCAGTGCTCCAGAGTCCTACGAGCAGTACTTC. Amino acids: CSAPESYEQYF.

This clonotype was detected only a few times. The genes are TRBV9 and TRBJ2-3; tentatively, D is TRBD2 (6 bases). From germline, CDR1 is SGDLS and CDR2 YYNGEE. CDR3 size: 14 residues. Trimming removed 4 bases at V and 1 base at J, with 10 bases between. CDR3 in DNA: TGTGCCAGCAGCAGGGCGGGGCGCACAGATACGCAGTATTTT. This gives the protein CASSRAGRTDTQYF.

This clonotype was recorded a few times. The chain links TRBV25-1 to TRBJ2-5; weak D call: TRBD1 (5 bases). Germline V lookup: CDR1 MGHDK, CDR2 SYGVNS. V lost 11 bases and J lost 3, with 13 bases in between. The CDR3 sequence is 12 residues long. The CDR3 spells CAASGKEETQYF. DNA of the CDR3: TGTGCCGCCTCAGGGAAAGAAGAGACCCAGTACTTC.

The chain is built from TRBV11-2 and TRBJ2-7; D call uncertain. The CDR3 consists of 12 residues. Germline CDR1 SGHAT, CDR2 FQNNGV. V lost 7 bases and J lost 1, with 8 bases in between. The CDR3 loop reads CASTPSSYEQYF. In DNA form, the CDR3 reads TGTGCCAGCACCCCCTCGTCCTACGAGCAGTACTTC.

This clonotype occurred a few times. The J gene is TRBJ2-7, the V gene TRBV6-5; D is possibly TRBD1 or TRBD2 (6 bases each). The CDR3 consists of 15 residues. Trimming took 6 bases from V and 0 from J, leaving 15 bases between them. Germline values: CDR1 MNHEY, CDR2 SVGAGI. CDR3 protein: CASSRGLARSYEQYF. The DNA for the CDR3 is TGTGCCAGCAGCCGGGGGCTAGCCCGCTCCTACGAGCAGTACTTC.

V is TRBV27 and J is TRBJ2-3, with a possible D match to TRBD1 (6 bases). V was trimmed by 4 bases and J by 2 bases, leaving 19 bases between them. Germline CDR1 is MNHEY and CDR2 is SMNVEV (reference sequence). There are 17 residues in the CDR3. The CDR3 nucleotides read TGTGCCAGCAGTTCCACTCTGACAGGAATAATCACAGATACGCAGTATTTT. Translation: CASSSTLTGIITDTQYF.

In the case of this clonotype: A clone one base away is much larger, so this may be a read error. The CDR3 region is CASSEAGPARDILYF. The CDR3 coding sequence is TGTGCCAGCAGTGAAGCGGGCCCGGCGAGGGACATTCTGTACTTC. The chain recombines TRBV2 with TRBJ2-4, with a tentative D call TRBD1 (6 bases). Germline values: CDR1 SNHLY, CDR2 FYNNEI. CDR3 size: 15 residues.

This clonotype was picked up a small number of times. The gene calls are TRBV4-1 and TRBJ2-5, with a tentative D call TRBD2 (5 bases). Germline lookup yields CDR1 MGHRA and CDR2 YSYEKL. V lost 3 bases and J lost 5, with 16 bases in between. The CDR3 is 15 residues long. The CDR3, as DNA: TGCGCCAGCAGCCATCTCCCCGGGGAAGGGGAGACCCAGTACTTC. This codes for CASSHLPGEGETQYF.

This clonotype was observed at least ten times. The CDR3 region has the DNA TGTGCCAGCAGTGACCTGCCCTACGAGCAGTACTTC. Protein sequence: CASSDLPYEQYF. V gene TRBV6-1 combines with J gene TRBJ2-7; D ambiguous. There are 12 residues in the CDR3. V was cut by 3 bases and J by 2 bases, with 5 bases left in between. The germline V gene encodes CDR1 MNHNS and CDR2 SASEGT.

V is TRBV11-2 and J is TRBJ2-7, with a tentative D call TRBD1 (5 bases). V lost 3 bases and J lost 8, with 11 bases in between. This CDR3 has 12 amino acids. Germline loops: CDR1 SGHAT, CDR2 FQNNGV. CDR3 DNA sequence: TGTGCCAGCAGCTTGACAGTAGACCAGCAGTACTTC. Its protein is CASSLTVDQQYF. Using reference TRBV11-2 and TRBJ2-7 for the parts outside the CDR3, the full variable domain is EAGVAQSPRYKIIEKRQSVAFWCNPISGHATLYWYQQILGQGPKLLIQFQNNGVVDDSQLPKDRFSAERLKGVDSTLKIQPAKLEDSAVYLCASSLTVDQQYFGPGTRLTVT.

This clonotype was counted only a few times. This chain uses TRBV6-2 or TRBV6-3 with TRBJ2-3; the D gene is possibly TRBD2 (5 bases). Germline V gene sequence: CDR1 MNHEY, CDR2 SVGEGT. Trimming shortened V by 6 bases and J by 2 bases, and 9 bases separated the two germline ends. CDR3 size: 13 residues. CDR3 region: CASSQRYTDTQYF. The CDR3 DNA is TGTGCCAGCAGCCAGCGGTACACAGATACGCAGTATTTT.

The genes are TRBV12-3 or TRBV12-4 and TRBJ2-3; 12 bases are shared with TRBD2. With 1 base clipped from V and 2 bases from J, the junction kept 4 bases outside the gene matches. The CDR3 has 17 amino acids. Here the CDR3 DNA reads TGTGCCAGCAGTTTAGTAGGACTAGCGGGACCCACAGATACGCAGTATTTT. It encodes CASSLVGLAGPTDTQYF.

This clonotype was counted between two and nine times. The chain recombines TRBV28 with TRBJ1-2; D not certain. This CDR3 spans 11 amino acids. Germline CDR1 and CDR2: MDHEN and SYDVKM. With 3 bases removed from V and 9 bases from J, the gap between germline ends came to 8 bases. The CDR3 loop reads CASSFMASYTF. DNA for the CDR3: TGTGCCAGCAGTTTCATGGCCAGCTACACCTTC.

Of note for this clonotype: This may be a read error: a much more frequent sequence differs by one nucleotide. The chain joins TRBV28 to TRBJ1-1, with D tentatively TRBD1 (5 bases). In germline, CDR1 is MDHEN, CDR2 SYDVKM. The CDR3 is 10 amino acids. For the CDR3, the DNA is TGTGCCGGCAGTTCACTGCAGGGTTTCTTT. This encodes CAGSSLQGFF.

Details on this clonotype: A much larger clonotype is one base distant, so this may be a read error. As the CDR3 is not closed by the conserved phenylalanine or tryptophan, this likely results from a read error. The chain couples TRBV20-1 to TRBJ2-3; D call uncertain. Germline CDR1 and CDR2: DFQATT and SNEGSKA (reference sequence). This CDR3 comprises 13 residues. Trimming shortened V by 1 base and J by 1 base, and 6 bases separated the two germline ends. CDR3 sequence: CSARVRGTDTQYL. In nucleotides, the CDR3 is TGCAGTGCTAGAGTTCGGGGCACAGATACGCAGTATCTT.